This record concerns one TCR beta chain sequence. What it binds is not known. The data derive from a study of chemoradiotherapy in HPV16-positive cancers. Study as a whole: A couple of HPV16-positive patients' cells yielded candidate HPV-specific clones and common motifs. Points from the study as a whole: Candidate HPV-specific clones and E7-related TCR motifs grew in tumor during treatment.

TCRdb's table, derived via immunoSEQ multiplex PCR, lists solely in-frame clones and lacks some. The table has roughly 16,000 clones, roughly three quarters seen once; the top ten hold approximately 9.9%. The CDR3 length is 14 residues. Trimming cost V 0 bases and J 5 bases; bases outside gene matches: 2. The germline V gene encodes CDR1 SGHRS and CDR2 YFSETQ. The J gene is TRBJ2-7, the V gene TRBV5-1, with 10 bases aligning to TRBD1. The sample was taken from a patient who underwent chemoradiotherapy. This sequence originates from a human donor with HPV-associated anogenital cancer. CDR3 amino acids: CASSLAGTGDEQYF. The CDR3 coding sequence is TGCGCCAGCAGCTTGGCCGGGACAGGGGACGAGCAGTACTTC.